Below, one T cell receptor beta chain is given with its context. The CDR3 carries no conserved terminal phenylalanine or tryptophan, so it likely arises from a read error. This specimen belongs to a study of blood T cells in healthy people across ages. A J-beta primer mix and a sample-barcoded 5' primer were used in a second PCR of about 7 to 12 cycles. A single record per CDR3 protein comes from TCRdb applying MiXCR to the 5' RACE reads. The repertoire holds approximately 960,000 distinct CDR3 sequences, with approximately 32% as singletons. Donation came from healthy Caucasian individuals in Russia who were aged roughly 6 to 95. RNA extraction gave at least 5.5 micrograms of total RNA per sample. The CDR3 length is 15 residues. CDR1 and CDR2 (germline): LGHDT, YNNKEL (reference sequence). The same specimen was also included in a second study, on T cells of mothers and their children. That source reports: Some 3 million TCR beta reads per child versus over 9 million per mother. None of the identified T cell clones proved to be persistent microchimeric clones.

The TCR sequence derives from a woman in her 40s in good health. What was sequenced was blood. The V gene is TRBV3-1, the J gene TRBJ2-5; D unclear. Here the CDR3 reads CASSQDPGPRETQYV. CDR3 sequence (DNA): TGTGCTAGCAGCCAAGATCCAGGTCCGCGAGAGACCCAGTACGTC.